The next 31 T cell receptor beta chains were all read from a single sample in a study of identical twins. Using its own MiXCR run on the 5' RACE reads, TCRdb lists one record per CDR3 protein. The data contain 450,000 or so distinct CDR3 sequences, around 24% of them singletons. The sample was also reused in another study, on T cells expressing NK-cell markers.

Material: CD4+ T cells sorted from blood. Receptor source: a woman younger than 30 in good health.

The chain recombines TRBV7-9 with TRBJ1-4; D uncertain. V lost 5 bases and J lost 8, with 18 bases in between. Germline CDR1 is SEHNR and CDR2 is FQNEAQ (reference sequence). The CDR3 has 15 amino acids. The CDR3 protein is CASSPRRLLDEKLFF. The CDR3, as DNA: TGTGCCAGCAGCCCCCGACGGCTATTGGACGAAAAACTGTTTTTT.

This clonotype was counted at least ten times. This chain links TRBV11-2 with TRBJ1-1; D gene uncertain. This CDR3 region has 13 residues. The V and J ends lost 5 bases and 1 base respectively, with 8 bases between them. Germline assignment: CDR1 SGHAT and CDR2 FQNNGV. CDR3 residues: CASSPQTNTEAFF. CDR3 DNA: TGTGCCAGCAGCCCTCAGACGAACACTGAAGCTTTCTTT. The whole variable domain, filled in from reference TRBV11-2 and TRBJ1-1, reads EAGVAQSPRYKIIEKRQSVAFWCNPISGHATLYWYQQILGQGPKLLIQFQNNGVVDDSQLPKDRFSAERLKGVDSTLKIQPAKLEDSAVYLCASSPQTNTEAFFGQGTRLTVV.

This clonotype has just a few counts. This chain links TRBV7-9 with TRBJ1-1; 8 bases fit TRBD1. Trimming at V came to 5 bases and at J to 2 bases, leaving 4 bases not matched to a gene. The CDR3 is made up of 14 amino acids. Germline-derived CDR1 and CDR2 are SEHNR and FQNEAQ (reference sequence). CDR3 region: CASSPTGANTEAFF. The CDR3 DNA reads TGTGCCAGCAGCCCGACAGGGGCAAACACTGAAGCTTTCTTT. Full variable domain (outside the CDR3, taken from reference TRBV7-9 and TRBJ1-1): DTGVSQNPRHKITKRGQNVTFRCDPISEHNRLYWYRQTLGQGPEFLTYFQNEAQLEKSRLLSDRFSAERPKGSFSTLEIQRTEQGDSAMYLCASSPTGANTEAFFGQGTRLTVV.

In its sample, this clonotype was seen many times. The V gene is TRBV7-8, the J gene TRBJ2-1; maybe TRBD2 (6 bases). Germline assignment: CDR1 SGHVS and CDR2 FQNEAQ. The CDR3 length is 13 residues. Between the trimmed V and J ends, which lost 1 base and 13 bases, there was a span of 14 bases. The CDR3 nucleotides are TGTGCCAGCAGCTTAGAGGAAGGTAGCGGTCAGTTCTTC. Encoded protein: CASSLEEGSGQFF.

V is TRBV7-9 and J is TRBJ1-2; 7 positions match TRBD1. This CDR3 is built from 14 residues. Germline CDR1 is SEHNR and CDR2 is FQNEAQ (reference sequence). V was clipped by 5 bases and J by 7 bases; unmatched bases: 10. This chain's CDR3 is CASSPRQGSLGYTF. CDR3 sequence (DNA): TGTGCCAGCAGCCCGAGACAGGGCTCACTTGGCTACACCTTC.

The sample holds a few counts of this clonotype. This sequence joins TRBV29-1 and TRBJ1-1, with D unclear. This CDR3 contains 14 residues. CDR1 and CDR2 (germline): SQVTM, ANQGSEA. Trimming left V 7 bases short and J 0 bases short, with 15 bases between. The CDR3 bases are TGCAGCGGTGGAGGATCCTCGATGAACACTGAAGCTTTCTTT. The encoded protein is CSGGGSSMNTEAFF.

This chain connects TRBV5-1 to TRBJ2-1, with unresolved D. The CDR3 has 11 amino acids. Per the germline V gene, CDR1 is SGHRS and CDR2 is YFSETQ. Trimming left V 2 bases short and J 9 bases short, with 6 bases between. CDR3 in amino acids: CASSLDIEQFF. DNA of the CDR3: TGCGCCAGCAGCTTAGATATTGAGCAGTTCTTC.

This clonotype was seen a handful of times. The chain combines TRBV12-3 or TRBV12-4 with TRBJ2-3; a possible D gene is TRBD2 (6 bases). The V and J ends lost 4 bases and 6 bases respectively, with 14 bases between them. The CDR3 extends over 14 amino acids. The CDR3 reads CASSSAGWTDTQYF. The DNA of the CDR3 is TGTGCCAGCAGTTCGGCGGGGTGGACCGATACGCAGTATTTT.

Many counts were recorded for this clonotype. The rearrangement links TRBV5-1 to TRBJ2-2; unclear D gene. This CDR3 comprises 15 residues. Per germline, CDR1 SGHRS and CDR2 YFSETQ. The germline V and J ends were trimmed by 4 bases and 1 base, with 11 bases remaining between them. This CDR3 is CASSLRTGNTGELFF. DNA of the CDR3: TGCGCCAGCAGCCTAAGGACCGGGAACACCGGGGAGCTGTTTTTT.

The rearrangement uses TRBV6-1 and TRBJ2-5; D ambiguous. V was pared by 6 bases and J by 4 bases, with 12 bases between. CDR1 MNHNS and CDR2 SASEGT come from the germline V gene. The CDR3 has 13 residues. The CDR3 sequence is CASRENRLETQYF. The CDR3 DNA sequence: TGTGCCAGCAGGGAAAATCGTTTAGAGACCCAGTACTTC.

The CDR3, as DNA: TGTGCCAGCACCCCCTCGGGGGATACGCAGTATTTT. It yields the protein CASTPSGDTQYF. The chain couples TRBV7-9 to TRBJ2-3; perhaps TRBD2 as D (5 bases). V shed 7 bases and J shed 6 bases, with 11 bases lying between them. This CDR3 has 12 residues. Looked up from germline, CDR1 is SEHNR and CDR2 is FQNEAQ (reference sequence).

This clonotype was seen only a few times. This chain links TRBV10-3 with TRBJ2-5; D is uncertain. The V end was cut by 2 bases, the J end by 4 bases, with 8 bases between. The CDR3 covers 13 residues. Germline V gene sequence: CDR1 ENHRY, CDR2 SYGVKD. The CDR3 loop reads CAISEPLLETQYF. As DNA, the CDR3 is TGTGCCATCAGTGAGCCCCTCCTAGAGACCCAGTACTTC.

The table lists this clonotype with a few counts. The chain links TRBV2 to TRBJ2-7; D not resolved. The CDR3 is 11 residues long. The germline gives CDR1 SNHLY, CDR2 FYNNEI. V was trimmed by 7 bases and J by 3 bases, leaving 7 bases between them. The CDR3 spells CASTVFYEQYF. The CDR3 DNA reads as TGTGCCAGCACCGTATTCTACGAGCAGTACTTC.

In its sample, this clonotype was seen many times. The chain recombines TRBV2 with TRBJ2-7, with 9 bases lining up with TRBD1. The trim removed 6 bases at V and 5 bases at J, leaving 11 bases unmatched. Germline V gene data show CDR1 as SNHLY and CDR2 as FYNNEI. The CDR3 has 15 amino acids. CDR3 sequence reads: CASRASGTGRNEQYF. The CDR3 coding sequence is TGTGCCAGCAGAGCATCCGGGACAGGGAGGAACGAGCAGTACTTC.

This clonotype was recorded a few times. V is TRBV30 and J is TRBJ1-1; TRBD1 aligns across 8 bases. V shed 3 bases, J shed 4 bases, and the junction held 10 bases outside the gene matches. Looked up from germline, CDR1 is GTSNPN and CDR2 is SVGIG (reference sequence). CDR3 length: 15 residues. CDR3 residues: CAWSRDRSSLTEAFF. CDR3 coding DNA: TGTGCCTGGAGCCGGGACAGGTCGTCCCTCACTGAAGCTTTCTTT.

The chain carries TRBV11-2 and TRBJ2-7, with 9 bases identical to TRBD1. Trimming took 4 bases from V and 5 from J; bases not matched to a gene: 9. CDR1 is SGHAT, CDR2 FQNNGV, per germline. This CDR3 contains 15 residues. The CDR3 region is CASSSPQQGANEQYF. CDR3 nucleotide sequence: TGTGCCAGCAGCTCACCACAACAGGGGGCGAACGAGCAGTACTTC.

The DNA for the CDR3 is TGCGCCAGCAGCCCCGACCGACTAGGGCAGTTCTTC. It is translated as CASSPDRLGQFF. The rearrangement links TRBV5-1 to TRBJ2-1, with D possibly being TRBD2 (6 bases). This CDR3 contains 12 residues. Germline CDR1 SGHRS, CDR2 YFSETQ. V was trimmed by 4 bases and J by 12 bases, leaving 14 bases between them.

Many counts were recorded for this clonotype. J is TRBJ1-2 and V is TRBV10-3, with D possibly TRBD1 on 6 matching bases. The germline CDR1 and CDR2 sequences are ENHRY and SYGVKD. V shed 3 bases and J shed 4 bases, with 12 bases lying between them. There are 14 residues in the CDR3. CDR3 loop: CAISDAQGPYGYTF. The DNA of the CDR3 is TGTGCCATCAGTGATGCCCAGGGGCCCTATGGCTACACCTTC.

The chain carries TRBV9 and TRBJ2-1, with D maybe TRBD1 (6 bases). Trimming pared 0 bases from V and 8 bases from J, leaving 12 bases between. CDR3 size: 14 residues. CDR1 and CDR2 (germline): SGDLS, YYNGEE. In DNA form, the CDR3 reads TGTGCCAGCAGCGTAGCAGCAGGGGCCCATGAGCAGTTCTTC. Translating it yields CASSVAAGAHEQFF.

This clonotype was counted between two and nine times. This chain joins TRBV2 and TRBJ2-7; D may be TRBD1 or TRBD2 (5 bases each). CDR1 and CDR2 (germline): SNHLY, FYNNEI. This CDR3 has 13 amino acids. The V end lost 7 bases, the J end lost 2 bases, and 12 bases lay between the germline ends. CDR3 in amino acids: CASNGATTYEQYF. Written as DNA, the CDR3 is TGTGCCAGCAACGGGGCCACTACCTACGAGCAGTACTTC.

The chain carries TRBV5-1 and TRBJ1-1; D gene unclear. V was cut by 0 bases and J by 0 bases, with 6 bases left in between. Germline V gene data show CDR1 as SGHRS and CDR2 as YFSETQ. The CDR3 totals 14 residues. The CDR3 nucleotides are TGCGCCAGCAGCTTGGGTATGGTGAACACTGAAGCTTTCTTT. Encoded protein: CASSLGMVNTEAFF.

This clonotype has a handful of counts. The chain links TRBV20-1 to TRBJ2-7; 7 nucleotides match TRBD2. The CDR3 is 13 amino acids. In germline, CDR1 is DFQATT, CDR2 SNEGSKA (reference sequence). The J segment lost 2 bases and the V segment lost 5 bases, leaving 6 bases of the junction unmatched. Here the CDR3 DNA reads TGCAGTGCTTCCAGAGGACTAGCCTACGAGCAGTACTTC. Protein sequence: CSASRGLAYEQYF.

This clonotype has a handful of counts. V is TRBV5-1 and J is TRBJ2-5, with a possible D match to TRBD1 (5 bases). Germline lookup yields CDR1 SGHRS and CDR2 YFSETQ. The CDR3 is 13 residues long. V was clipped by 5 bases and J by 5 bases, with 13 bases between them. The chain's CDR3 is CASSYVPGETQYF. The CDR3 DNA follows: TGCGCCAGCAGTTACGTTCCAGGGGAGACCCAGTACTTC. The variable domain in full, completed from reference TRBV5-1 and TRBJ2-5, reads KAGVTQTPRYLIKTRGQQVTLSCSPISGHRSVSWYQQTPGQGLQFLFEYFSETQRNKGNFPGRFSGRQFSNSRSEMNVSTLELGDSALYLCASSYVPGETQYFGPGTRLLVL.

V usage is TRBV6-2 or TRBV6-3 and J usage is TRBJ2-3; TRBD2 is a possible D gene (6 bases). CDR1 MNHEY and CDR2 SVGEGT come from the germline V gene. The V and J ends lost 6 bases and 2 bases respectively, with 15 bases between them. The CDR3 sequence is 15 residues long. CDR3 in DNA: TGTGCCAGCAGCTCACTGAGGGACTTCACAGATACGCAGTATTTT. It is translated as CASSSLRDFTDTQYF.

The chain employs TRBV11-2 and TRBJ2-5; unclear D gene. CDR3 length: 15 residues. V was shortened by 4 bases and J by 2 bases, with 14 bases between the two germline ends. CDR1 is SGHAT and CDR2 is FQNNGV in the germline V gene. CDR3 sequence: CASSSTAMGQETQYF. CDR3 nucleotides: TGTGCCAGCAGCTCAACGGCGATGGGGCAAGAGACCCAGTACTTC.

CDR3 in DNA: TGCAGCGTTGAAGGGGCCCCGACTAGCGGGGACACAGATACGCAGTATTTT. It yields the protein CSVEGAPTSGDTDTQYF. This chain joins TRBV29-1 and TRBJ2-3, with TRBD2 identical over 11 bases. The CDR3 is 17 residues long. CDR1 and CDR2 from the germline V gene are SQVTM and ANQGSEA. The junction had 8 bases not matched to a gene; V was cut back by 1 base and J by 2 bases.

This clonotype was observed a handful of times. The junction shows a germline mismatch at one end, possibly a read error. V usage is TRBV20-1 and J usage is TRBJ2-3; 8 nucleotides line up with TRBD1. The CDR3 is 14 residues long. Germline loops: CDR1 DFQATT, CDR2 SNEGSKA (reference sequence). In nucleotides, the CDR3 is TGCAGTGCGGACGGACAGGGCAACACATATACGCAGTATTTT. Translation gives CSADGQGNTYTQYF.

The J gene is TRBJ2-2, the V gene TRBV20-1; D is uncertain. The V end was cut by 4 bases, the J end by 1 base, with 7 bases between. The germline V gene encodes CDR1 DFQATT and CDR2 SNEGSKA (reference sequence). CDR3 length equals 13 residues. CDR3 loop: CSANRRNTGELFF. The CDR3 DNA reads as TGCAGTGCTAATCGCAGGAACACCGGGGAGCTGTTTTTT.

This clonotype was counted once. The V and J genes are TRBV10-3 and TRBJ2-3; weak D call: TRBD2 (5 bases). The germline CDR1 and CDR2 sequences are ENHRY and SYGVKD. CDR3 length: 15 residues. Trimming removed 1 base at V and 3 bases at J, with 11 bases between. The CDR3 protein is CAISEFDGNTDTQYF. The CDR3 bases are TGTGCCATCAGTGAGTTCGACGGGAATACAGATACGCAGTATTTT.

This chain links TRBV12-3 or TRBV12-4 with TRBJ1-1, with D perhaps matching TRBD1 (5 bases). The V gene lost 6 bases and the J gene lost 4 bases, with 9 bases spanning the gap. The CDR3 spans 12 residues. The CDR3 coding sequence is TGTGCCAGCAGATGGGGGATCACTGAAGCTTTCTTT. Amino acids: CASRWGITEAFF.

This sequence joins TRBV12-3 or TRBV12-4 and TRBJ1-5; a weak D match, TRBD1 (5 bases). V was pared by 7 bases and J by 2 bases, with 12 bases between. This CDR3 is 14 amino acids long. The CDR3 region is CASTPGNRNQPQHF. As DNA, the CDR3 is TGTGCCAGCACCCCAGGGAATCGCAATCAGCCCCAGCATTTT.